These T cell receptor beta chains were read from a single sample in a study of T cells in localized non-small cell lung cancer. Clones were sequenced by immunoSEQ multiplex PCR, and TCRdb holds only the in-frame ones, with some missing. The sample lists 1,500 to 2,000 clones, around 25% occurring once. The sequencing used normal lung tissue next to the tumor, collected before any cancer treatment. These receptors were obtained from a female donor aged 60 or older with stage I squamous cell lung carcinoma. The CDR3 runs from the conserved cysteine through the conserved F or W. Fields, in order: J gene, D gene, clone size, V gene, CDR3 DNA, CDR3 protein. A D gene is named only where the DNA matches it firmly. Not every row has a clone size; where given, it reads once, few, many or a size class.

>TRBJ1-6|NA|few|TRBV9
TGTGCCAGCAGCGTTCAGGGGCAGGGGAATTCACCCCTCCACTTT
CASSVQGQGNSPLHF
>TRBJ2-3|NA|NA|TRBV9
TGTGCCAGCAGCGTGGAAGGGGGGCATCGCACAGATACGCAGTATTTT
CASSVEGGHRTDTQYF
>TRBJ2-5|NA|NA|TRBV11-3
TGTGCCAGCAGCACCAGTCAGGGCATAGTAGAGACCCAGTACTTC
CASSTSQGIVETQYF
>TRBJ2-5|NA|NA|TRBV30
TGTGCCTGGAGCAACCAAGAGACCCAGTACTTC
CAWSNQETQYF
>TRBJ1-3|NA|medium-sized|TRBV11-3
TGTGCCAGCAGCTTACGCCACAAGGGGACGGGAAACACCATATATTTT
CASSLRHKGTGNTIYF
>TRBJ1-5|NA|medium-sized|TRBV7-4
TGTGCCAGCAGCTTAGAACAGAATCAGCCCCAGCATTTT
CASSLEQNQPQHF
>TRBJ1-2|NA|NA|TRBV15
TGTGCCACCAGCAGAGAGTATTTAGGGTATGGCTACACCTTC
CATSREYLGYGYTF
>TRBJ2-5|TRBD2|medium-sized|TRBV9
TGTGCCAGCAGCGCCAGCGGGGGGCTAGAAGAGACCCAGTACTTC
CASSASGGLEETQYF
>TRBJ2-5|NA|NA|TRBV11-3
TGTGCCAGCAGCTCCGGGACCGCTTTTATTCAGGGGGAGACCCAGTACTTC
CASSSGTAFIQGETQYF
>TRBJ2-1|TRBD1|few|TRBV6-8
TGTGCCAGCACGGAATCAGGGGGATTATCTTACAATGAGCAGTTCTTC
CASTESGGLSYNEQFF
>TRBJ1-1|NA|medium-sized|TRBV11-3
TGTGCCAGCAGCTCCTTCGACAGTTCGAACACTGAAGCTTTCTTT
CASSSFDSSNTEAFF
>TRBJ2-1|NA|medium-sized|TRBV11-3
TGTGCCAGCAGCTTTAGCGGTCCGACTTCCAATGAGCAGTTCTTC
CASSFSGPTSNEQFF
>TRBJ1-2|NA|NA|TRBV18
TGTGCCAGCTCACCATCAATCAGGGGAGAGGATGGCTACACCTTC
CASSPSIRGEDGYTF
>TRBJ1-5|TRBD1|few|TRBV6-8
TGTGCCATCGGCCCAGGGGGCCCGGGACAGCCCCAGCATTTT
CAIGPGGPGQPQHF
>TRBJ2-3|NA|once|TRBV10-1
TGCGCCAGCAGTCCCTTGGTCGGGCAGTATTTT
CASSPLVGQYF
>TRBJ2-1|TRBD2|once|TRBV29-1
TGCAGCGTTGAAGGCTCCTCGGCGGGGGGGCAGTTCTTC
CSVEGSSAGGQFF
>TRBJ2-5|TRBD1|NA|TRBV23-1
TGCGCCAGCAGCCATGGGACAGGGGAAGAGACCCAGTACTTC
CASSHGTGEETQYF
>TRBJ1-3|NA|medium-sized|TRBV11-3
TGTGCCAGCAGCTTCAGTCCCGGCGACTCTGGAAACACCATATATTTT
CASSFSPGDSGNTIYF
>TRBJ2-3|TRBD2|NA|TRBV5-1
TGCGCCAGCAGCTTGGAGTTGCGGGGGGTGGGCACAGATACGCAGTATTTT
CASSLELRGVGTDTQYF
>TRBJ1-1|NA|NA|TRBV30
TGTGCCTGGAGTAAGAACACTGAAGCTTTCTTT
CAWSKNTEAFF
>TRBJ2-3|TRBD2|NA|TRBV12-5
TGTGCTAGTGGTTTATTGCGGGGGGTGGGCAAAGATACGCAGTATTTT
CASGLLRGVGKDTQYF
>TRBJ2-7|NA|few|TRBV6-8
TGTGCCAGCAGTTACGCTGCGACAGCCTACGAGCAGTACTTC
CASSYAATAYEQYF
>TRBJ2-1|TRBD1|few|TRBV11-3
TGTGCCAGCAGCAGGACAGGGGGATTCAATGAGCAGTTCTTC
CASSRTGGFNEQFF
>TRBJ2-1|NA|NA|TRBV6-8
TGTGCCAGCAGTTTCCTAGGGGAGGTTGAGCAGTTCTTC
CASSFLGEVEQFF
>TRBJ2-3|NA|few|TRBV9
TGTGCCAGCAGCCCCCATGCGAAGGGACTGGATACGCAGTATTTT
CASSPHAKGLDTQYF
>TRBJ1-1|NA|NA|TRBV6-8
TGTGCCAGCAGTTCCGGGGGCGTAGCGAACACTGAAGCTTTCTTT
CASSSGGVANTEAFF
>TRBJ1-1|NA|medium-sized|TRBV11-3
TGTGCCAGCACTCCCCCGGGTACTGAAAACACTGAAGCTTTCTTT
CASTPPGTENTEAFF
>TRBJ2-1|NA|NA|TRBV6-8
TGTGCCAGCAGTTACTCGAAGGGGGGACCAAGCTCCTACAATGAGCAGTTCTTC
CASSYSKGGPSSYNEQFF
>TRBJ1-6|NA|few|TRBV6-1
TGTGCCAGCAGTGAAGAGGGCAGCTCCCGGTCACCCCTCCACTTT
CASSEEGSSRSPLHF
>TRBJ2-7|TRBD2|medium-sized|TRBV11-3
TGTGCCAGCAGCCCGGATGCTAGCGGGGGCTACGAGCAGTACTTC
CASSPDASGGYEQYF
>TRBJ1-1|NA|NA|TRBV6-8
TGTGCCAGCAGTTATCTCAGGGCGAACACTGAAGCTTTCTTT
CASSYLRANTEAFF
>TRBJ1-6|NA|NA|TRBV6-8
TGTGCCAGCAGTTACTACGACGTCAGGGTGAGCTCCTATAATTCACCCCTCCACTTT
CASSYYDVRVSSYNSPLHF
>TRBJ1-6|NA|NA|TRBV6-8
TGTGCCAGCAGTGCCGGTCCTTATAATTCACCCCTCCACTTT
CASSAGPYNSPLHF
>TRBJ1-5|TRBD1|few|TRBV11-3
TGTGCCAGCAGCTTAGGAGGGGACAGACGCAATCAGCCCCAGCATTTT
CASSLGGDRRNQPQHF
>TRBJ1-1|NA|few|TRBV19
TGTGCCAGTAACAGGAGGTCGGTGAACACTGAAGCTTTCTTT
CASNRRSVNTEAFF
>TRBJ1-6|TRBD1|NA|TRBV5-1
TGCGCCAGCAGGGAGACAGGGGTTAATTCACCCCTCCACTTT
CASRETGVNSPLHF
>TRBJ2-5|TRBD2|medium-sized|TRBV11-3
TGTGCCAGCAGCCAGCTACTAGCGTACAAGACCCAGTACTTC
CASSQLLAYKTQYF
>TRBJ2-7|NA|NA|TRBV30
TGTGCCTGGAGTCCCCGGACTACGTACGAGCAGTACTTC
CAWSPRTTYEQYF
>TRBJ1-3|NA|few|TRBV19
TGTGCCAGTAGTATGGGGGTGGGTCATGGAAACACCATATATTTT
CASSMGVGHGNTIYF
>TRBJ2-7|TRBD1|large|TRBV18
TGTGCCAGCTCACTTGGGGGACAGGCCACCTACGAGCAGTACTTC
CASSLGGQATYEQYF
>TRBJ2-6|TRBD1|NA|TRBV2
TGTGCCAGCAGGGGACAGCCCTCGACAGGGGGCGCGGGATTTGGGGCCAACGTCCTGACTTTC
CASRGQPSTGGAGFGANVLTF
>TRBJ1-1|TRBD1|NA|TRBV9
TGTGCCAGCAGCTTTGGGACAGGGACTGAAGCTTTCTTT
CASSFGTGTEAFF
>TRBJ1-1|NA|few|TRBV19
TGTGCCAGTAGTATAGGAGATGGAGGGGGGATCACTGAAGCTTTCTTT
CASSIGDGGGITEAFF
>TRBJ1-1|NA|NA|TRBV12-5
TGTGCTAGTGATACCGCCCAGGGGAGGGAAGCTTTCTTT
CASDTAQGREAFF
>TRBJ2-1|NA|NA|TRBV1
TGCGCCAGCAGCCAAGAACGCGCATACAATGAGCAGTTCTTC
CASSQERAYNEQFF